The 8 T cell receptor beta chains reported below all come from one sample, sequenced in a study of OX40 agonist ivuxolimab in advanced cancers. TCRdb keeps only in-frame clones here, not all; method: immunoSEQ multiplex PCR. The sample contains fewer than 25,000 clones, 88% of which appear only once. Sequences were derived from CD4+ or CD8+ T cells sorted from blood, sampled in a trial of the OX40 agonist ivuxolimab. The receptors stem from an adult with an advanced solid tumor such as melanoma, head and neck, liver or kidney cancer.

The V call is TRBV5-1, the J call TRBJ2-6; no clear D. The length of the CDR3 is 14 residues. Germline values: CDR1 SGHRS, CDR2 YFSETQ. Trimming removed 1 base at V and 12 bases at J, with 14 bases between. CDR3 amino acids: CASSLSFGFSVLTF. CDR3 DNA sequence: TGCGCCAGCAGCTTGAGTTTCGGGTTTAGCGTCCTGACTTTC.

The chain has TRBV19 and TRBJ2-5, with a weak D call TRBD1 (6 bases). Germline V gene sequence: CDR1 LNHDA, CDR2 SQIVND (reference sequence). CDR3 length: 15 amino acids. The V and J ends lost 1 base and 2 bases respectively, with 11 bases between them. The CDR3 loop is CASSIAQGTQETQYF. In nucleotides, the CDR3 is TGTGCCAGTAGTATAGCACAGGGTACACAAGAGACCCAGTACTTC.

The gene calls are TRBV19 and TRBJ1-1, with 8 bases lining up with TRBD1. The CDR3 has 14 residues. Trimming took 7 bases from V and 6 from J; bases not matched to a gene: 10. Germline V lookup: CDR1 LNHDA, CDR2 SQIVND (reference sequence). The CDR3 DNA reads TGTGCCAGTACTCCGACAGGGGCGCCCTCTGAAGCTTTCTTT. Translation: CASTPTGAPSEAFF. The whole variable domain, filled in from reference TRBV19 and TRBJ1-1, reads DGGITQSPKYLFRKEGQNVTLSCEQNLNHDAMYWYRQDPGQGLRLIYYSQIVNDFQKGDIAEGYSVSREKKESFPLTVTSAQKNPTAFYLCASTPTGAPSEAFFGQGTRLTVV.

The rearrangement joins TRBV5-8 to TRBJ2-7, with D unclear. Germline V CDR1 and CDR2: SGHTS, YDEGEE. The CDR3 totals 14 residues. V gave up 4 bases and J gave up 2 bases, with 13 bases separating them. The CDR3: CASSGPKSAYEQYF. The CDR3 DNA is TGTGCCAGCAGCGGGCCGAAGTCAGCCTACGAGCAGTACTTC.

The rearrangement joins TRBV6-5 to TRBJ1-1, with D unresolved. The germline V gene encodes CDR1 MNHEY and CDR2 SVGAGI. V dropped 6 bases and J dropped 2 bases, with 10 bases sitting between them. This CDR3 has 13 residues. The CDR3 loop is CASSAPSNTEAFF. Here the CDR3 DNA reads TGTGCCAGCAGCGCACCTTCAAACACTGAAGCTTTCTTT.

The chain combines TRBV7-9 with TRBJ2-7; D gene ambiguous. Germline V gene lookup returns CDR1 SEHNR and CDR2 FQNEAQ (reference sequence). The CDR3 covers 12 residues. The V and J ends lost 5 bases and 5 bases respectively, with 10 bases between them. The DNA of the CDR3 is TGTGCCAGCAGCCCGCAGAAGGACGAGCAGTACTTC. Residues: CASSPQKDEQYF.

The chain combines TRBV7-9 with TRBJ2-5, with D perhaps TRBD2 (5 bases). V was trimmed by 2 bases and J by 0 bases, leaving 19 bases between them. This CDR3 region has 18 residues. Germline values: CDR1 SEHNR, CDR2 FQNEAQ (reference sequence). This CDR3 is CASSLNTVRGSYQETQYF. The CDR3 nucleotides are TGTGCCAGCAGCTTAAACACCGTACGGGGTTCGTACCAAGAGACCCAGTACTTC. Filled out from reference TRBV7-9 and TRBJ2-5, the complete variable domain reads DTGVSQNPRHKITKRGQNVTFRCDPISEHNRLYWYRQTLGQGPEFLTYFQNEAQLEKSRLLSDRFSAERPKGSFSTLEIQRTEQGDSAMYLCASSLNTVRGSYQETQYFGPGTRLLVL.

The chain uses TRBV28 and TRBJ1-6; D uncertain. V was pared by 3 bases and J by 8 bases, with 5 bases between. This CDR3 region has 12 residues. The germline gives CDR1 MDHEN, CDR2 SYDVKM. The CDR3 here is CASSFEYSPLHF. CDR3 in DNA: TGTGCCAGCAGTTTCGAGTATTCACCCCTCCACTTT.